These 29 T cell receptor beta chains originate from one sample sequenced in a study of Ad26.COV2.S vaccination and SARS-CoV-2 variants. The treatment here: about 20 received Ad26.COV2.S at low or high dose, single or two shots; several received placebo; per-sample allocation not given. Specimens were obtained on day 63 following the first vaccine or placebo injection. Data came from immunoSEQ multiplex PCR; TCRdb stores just in-frame clones and leaves some out. The data show around 450,000 clones, 75% to 90% seen once. Specimen: peripheral blood, collected in a trial of Ad26.COV2.S vaccine versus placebo. These receptors were collected from a person between 18 and 65 years old who received the Ad26.COV2.S COVID-19 vaccine or a placebo.

As for this clone: Other DNA sequences in this specimen translate into the identical CDR3. The chain employs TRBV12-3 or TRBV12-4 and TRBJ2-2; D is unresolved. V shed 6 bases and J shed 3 bases, with 5 bases lying between them. This CDR3 has 12 amino acids. The CDR3 here is CASSRDTGELFF. CDR3 DNA sequence: TGTGCCAGCAGCAGAGACACCGGGGAGCTGTTTTTT.

V and J are TRBV6-6 and TRBJ2-1; no definite D call. Germline CDR1 reads MNHNY; CDR2 reads SVGAGI (reference sequence). Trimming shortened V by 5 bases and J by 4 bases, and 12 bases separated the two germline ends. The CDR3 runs 14 residues. The CDR3 DNA sequence: TGTGCCAGCAGTGGTTGGGATCGATACAATGAGCAGTTCTTC. Protein sequence: CASSGWDRYNEQFF.

This clone was counted between two and nine times. V and J are TRBV11-3 and TRBJ2-2; D is uncertain. The CDR3 length is 13 residues. Between the trimmed V and J ends, which lost 2 bases and 3 bases, there was a span of 4 bases. The germline V gene has CDR1 SGHNT and CDR2 YENEEA. CDR3 loop: CASSLPDTGELFF. DNA of the CDR3: TGTGCCAGCAGCTTACCCGACACCGGGGAGCTGTTTTTT.

V and J are TRBV20-1 and TRBJ1-1; perhaps TRBD1 as D (5 bases). The V gene's germline CDR1 is DFQATT and CDR2 SNEGSKA (reference sequence). V lost 3 bases and J lost 0, with 17 bases in between. This CDR3 is 16 amino acids long. CDR3 sequence (DNA): TGCAGTGCTAGTCTCGAGTGGCGAGGGGTGAACACTGAAGCTTTCTTT. It codes for CSASLEWRGVNTEAFF.

This chain links TRBV5-1 with TRBJ2-5; 8 bases are shared with TRBD2. Germline V gives CDR1 SGHRS, CDR2 YFSETQ. V shed 4 bases, J shed 4 bases, and the junction held 3 bases outside the gene matches. CDR3 length: 13 amino acids. As DNA, the CDR3 is TGCGCCAGCAGCCTAGCGGGTGGAGAGACCCAGTACTTC. The encoded protein is CASSLAGGETQYF.

This clone was detected many times. V usage is TRBV3-1 (or the pseudogene TRBV3-2) and J usage is TRBJ2-2; a weak D match, TRBD2 (5 bases). The CDR3 has 16 residues. Germline loops: CDR1 LGHDT, CDR2 YNNKEL (reference sequence). Trimming pared 0 bases from V and 8 bases from J, leaving 16 bases between. The CDR3 reads CASSQDRSSSLGELFF. CDR3 nucleotides: TGTGCCAGCAGCCAAGACCGGTCCTCTAGCTTGGGGGAGCTGTTTTTT.

The V call is TRBV27, the J call TRBJ1-2; no reliable D call. This CDR3 is built from 12 residues. Germline loops: CDR1 MNHEY, CDR2 SMNVEV (reference sequence). V was trimmed by 5 bases and J by 1 base, leaving 5 bases between them. This chain's CDR3 is CASSPNNYGYTF. Here the CDR3 DNA reads TGTGCCAGCAGTCCTAATAACTATGGCTACACCTTC.

The J gene is TRBJ2-3, the V gene TRBV30; D is unclear. This CDR3 contains 11 residues. Deletions cut 5 bases from V and 5 bases from J, with 8 bases between. Per the germline V gene, CDR1 is GTSNPN and CDR2 is SVGIG (reference sequence). CDR3 bases: TGTGCCTGGGGGAAGGGAGATACGCAGTATTTT. Translated, it gives CAWGKGDTQYF.

The V gene is TRBV7-6, the J gene TRBJ1-5; 7 bases agree with TRBD1. With 1 base clipped from V and 4 bases from J, the junction kept 4 bases outside the gene matches. Germline assignment: CDR1 SGHVS and CDR2 FNYEAQ. This CDR3 comprises 15 residues. CDR3 nucleotide sequence: TGTGCCAGCAGCTTAGAAGGGGGCGGGAATCAGCCCCAGCATTTT. Protein product: CASSLEGGGNQPQHF. Variable domain in full (rest from reference TRBV7-6 and TRBJ1-5): GAGVSQSPRYKVTKRGQDVALRCDPISGHVSLYWYRQALGQGPEFLTYFNYEAQQDKSGLPNDRFSAERPEGSISTLTIQRTEQRDSAMYRCASSLEGGGNQPQHFGDGTRLSIL.

The gene calls are TRBV5-1 and TRBJ2-4; D not resolved. V was pared by 1 base and J by 10 bases, with 12 bases between. In germline, CDR1 is SGHRS, CDR2 YFSETQ. The CDR3 is 13 residues long. CDR3 DNA: TGCGCCAGCAGCTTGACATCGGAGAGGATTCAGTACTTC. This translates into CASSLTSERIQYF.

V usage is TRBV10-3 and J usage is TRBJ1-1; D is undetermined. This CDR3 has 12 amino acids. Germline CDR1 is ENHRY and CDR2 is SYGVKD. V was shortened by 10 bases and J by 7 bases, with 16 bases between the two germline ends. CDR3 sequence reads: CATRDREIEAFF. CDR3 nucleotides: TGTGCCACCCGGGATAGGGAGATTGAAGCTTTCTTT.

The chain carries TRBV25-1 and TRBJ1-2; D is ambiguous. This CDR3 has 13 residues. Germline loops: CDR1 MGHDK, CDR2 SYGVNS. Trimming left V 4 bases short and J 2 bases short, with 8 bases between. The CDR3 region has the DNA TGTGCCAGCAGTGGGAACACCAACTATGGCTACACCTTC. Encoded protein: CASSGNTNYGYTF.

Details on this clone: Within the sample, other DNA sequences also encode this same CDR3. The V and J genes are TRBV5-1 and TRBJ2-5, with 11 positions matching TRBD1. The V and J ends lost 3 bases and 4 bases, in that order; junction bases with no gene match: 2. The CDR3 totals 14 residues. Germline V lookup: CDR1 SGHRS, CDR2 YFSETQ. The CDR3 sequence: CASSSGTGGETQYF. CDR3 coding DNA: TGCGCCAGCAGCTCAGGGACAGGGGGAGAGACCCAGTACTTC.

The chain has TRBV28 and TRBJ1-1, with D perhaps TRBD1 (6 bases). V lost 2 bases and J 10 bases, leaving 8 bases between the germline ends. Per germline, CDR1 MDHEN and CDR2 SYDVKM. CDR3 length: 11 residues. Here the CDR3 reads CASSLRGGAFF. Here the CDR3 DNA reads TGTGCCAGCAGTTTAAGAGGGGGAGCTTTCTTT.

The CDR3 bases are TGCAGTGCTAGTGGGCGGGGCCCCACAGATACGCAGTATTTT. Translating gives CSASGRGPTDTQYF. The V gene is TRBV20-1, the J gene TRBJ2-3, with D possibly matching TRBD2 (6 bases). The CDR3 length is 14 residues. V dropped 3 bases and J dropped 2 bases, with 12 bases sitting between them. In germline, CDR1 is DFQATT, CDR2 SNEGSKA (reference sequence).

The chain is built from TRBV7-8 and TRBJ1-2; 7 bases fit TRBD1. The V and J ends lost 5 bases and 7 bases, in that order; junction bases with no gene match: 10. CDR1 is SGHVS, CDR2 FQNEAQ, per germline. The CDR3 is 14 amino acids. The CDR3 here is CASSLRNRGSGYTF. The CDR3 DNA sequence: TGTGCCAGCAGCCTACGGAACAGGGGTTCTGGCTACACCTTC.

J is TRBJ1-5 and V is TRBV19; D remains unclear. CDR1 LNHDA and CDR2 SQIVND come from the germline V gene (reference sequence). V was clipped by 6 bases and J by 0 bases, with 9 bases between them. CDR3 size: 14 residues. In DNA, the CDR3 is TGTGCCAGTAGCGGGATAGATAGCAATCAGCCCCAGCATTTT. It is translated as CASSGIDSNQPQHF.

The chain has TRBV29-1 and TRBJ2-1, with 10 bases that match TRBD1. V was clipped by 7 bases and J by 7 bases; unmatched bases: 16. The CDR3 runs 16 residues. Germline V lookup: CDR1 SQVTM, CDR2 ANQGSEA. This CDR3 is CSGQKVWDRGMNEQFF. The CDR3 DNA reads TGCAGCGGGCAGAAGGTCTGGGACAGGGGTATGAATGAGCAGTTCTTC.

In DNA, the CDR3 is TGTGCCAGCAGTCGATCACGGACTAGCGGGGGGAAGACCCAGTACTTC. Its protein product is CASSRSRTSGGKTQYF. The chain employs TRBV3-1 (or the pseudogene TRBV3-2) and TRBJ2-5; 14 bases match TRBD2. Per the germline V gene, CDR1 is LGHDT and CDR2 is YNNKEL (reference sequence). Trimming cost V 6 bases and J 6 bases; bases outside gene matches: 9. The length of the CDR3 is 16 residues.

V is TRBV5-1 and J is TRBJ1-4; D is possibly TRBD1 (5 bases). Deletions cut 0 bases from V and 1 base from J, with 13 bases between. Germline V gene sequence: CDR1 SGHRS, CDR2 YFSETQ. This CDR3 has 17 residues. This CDR3 is CASSLGGHPLTNEKLFF. CDR3 nucleotides: TGCGCCAGCAGCTTGGGGGGCCACCCCCTAACTAATGAAAAACTGTTTTTT.

The CDR3 DNA sequence: TGTGCCAGCAGCCCGCAGGGGTACCCCACTGAAGCTTTCTTT. Its translation is CASSPQGYPTEAFF. The chain combines TRBV5-6 with TRBJ1-1, with a weak D call TRBD1 (6 bases). Germline V lookup: CDR1 SGHDT, CDR2 YYEEEE. V lost 4 bases to trimming and J lost 4 bases, with 14 bases between them. The CDR3 contains 14 residues.

The J gene is TRBJ1-6, the V gene TRBV2; a weak D match, TRBD1 (5 bases). V was cut by 5 bases and J by 9 bases, with 20 bases left in between. The V gene's germline CDR1 is SNHLY and CDR2 FYNNEI. The CDR3 is made up of 16 amino acids. CDR3 sequence reads: CASSRSRVGVGSPLHF. The DNA of the CDR3 is TGTGCCAGCAGTCGGTCGCGTGTAGGGGTCGGTTCACCCCTCCACTTT.

This chain connects TRBV5-1 to TRBJ2-5; D is uncertain. Germline V gene data show CDR1 as SGHRS and CDR2 as YFSETQ. The V end lost 0 bases, the J end lost 4 bases, and 10 bases lay between the germline ends. CDR3 length equals 14 residues. CDR3 sequence: CASSLAARSETQYF. DNA of the CDR3: TGCGCCAGCAGCTTGGCCGCTAGGTCAGAGACCCAGTACTTC.

V gene TRBV2 combines with J gene TRBJ2-5; 9 bases align to TRBD1. In germline, CDR1 is SNHLY, CDR2 FYNNEI. The V gene end was trimmed by 6 bases and the J gene end by 5 bases; junction bases not matched to a gene: 10. The CDR3 length is 15 residues. CDR3 in amino acids: CASSRLQGAGETQYF. The DNA of the CDR3 is TGTGCCAGCAGCAGGTTACAGGGGGCAGGGGAGACCCAGTACTTC.

The chain couples TRBV2 to TRBJ1-5; perhaps TRBD1 as D (5 bases). CDR3 length: 13 residues. Per the germline V gene, CDR1 is SNHLY and CDR2 is FYNNEI. With 5 bases removed from V and 3 bases from J, the gap between germline ends came to 8 bases. CDR3 loop: CASSPGVNQPQHF. CDR3 nucleotide sequence: TGTGCCAGCAGTCCGGGGGTCAATCAGCCCCAGCATTTT.

The chain couples TRBV7-2 to TRBJ1-1, with no clear D. The ends were cut back, 1 base at V and 6 bases at J, with 15 bases in the middle. Germline values: CDR1 SGHTA, CDR2 FQGNSA. There are 15 residues in the CDR3. In nucleotides, the CDR3 is TGTGCCAGCAGCTTAGTCGGGTACGCGTACGCTGAAGCTTTCTTT. It specifies CASSLVGYAYAEAFF.

The chain employs TRBV7-2 and TRBJ1-6; D unclear. The CDR3 contains 17 residues. The ends were cut back, 0 bases at V and 0 bases at J, with 9 bases in the middle. CDR1 and CDR2 (germline): SGHTA, FQGNSA. The CDR3 reads CASSLAILSSYNSPLHF. DNA of the CDR3: TGTGCCAGCAGCTTAGCCATCTTGAGCTCCTATAATTCACCCCTCCACTTT. The entire variable domain, with the rest obtained from reference TRBV7-2 and TRBJ1-6, is as follows: GAGVSQSPSNKVTEKGKDVELRCDPISGHTALYWYRQSLGQGLEFLIYFQGNSAPDKSGLPSDRFSAERTGGSVSTLTIQRTQQEDSAVYLCASSLAILSSYNSPLHFGNGTRLTVT.

The chain is built from TRBV7-3 and TRBJ2-2; D is unresolved. Germline values: CDR1 SGHTA, CDR2 FQGTGA. V lost 5 bases to trimming and J lost 4 bases, with 11 bases between them. CDR3 size: 14 residues. CDR3 loop: CASSIKGGTGELFF. For the CDR3, the DNA is TGTGCCAGCAGCATTAAGGGTGGCACCGGGGAGCTGTTTTTT.

The CDR3 here is CATSRGTGRGGNTIYF. In DNA form, the CDR3 reads TGTGCCACCAGCAGAGGAACAGGTCGGGGAGGAAACACCATATATTTT. The chain links TRBV15 to TRBJ1-3; a possible D gene is TRBD1 (5 bases). V dropped 1 base and J dropped 4 bases, with 14 bases sitting between them. Germline assignment: CDR1 LNHNV and CDR2 YYDKDF (reference sequence). CDR3 size: 16 residues.